This TCR beta chain was captured by sequencing in a study of T-cell memory formation after mild COVID-19. Study in general: Among the donors, TCR clusters were largely specific to each donor. Overall study results and limits: Researchers found some responding clones in pre-infection memory, a sign that cross-reactive memory joined. Mainly CM and EM harbored the contracting CD4+ clones; mainly EMRA harbored the CD8+ ones.

The sample holds a few counts of this clonotype. No antigen is known for it. The CDR3 has 14 residues. CDR1 and CDR2 from the germline V gene are SNHLY and FYNNEI. V lost 8 bases and J 5 bases, leaving 15 bases between the germline ends. Amplification by 5'RACE using constant-segment primers produced TCR alpha and TCR beta cDNA libraries that carried sample barcodes and UMIs. TCRdb independently ran MiXCR on the 5' RACE reads; one entry per CDR3 protein. The sample has 290,000 or so distinct CDR3 sequences, roughly 19% seen once. The sequence came from a man between 18 and 29 years old who had mild COVID-19 (a few samples of this study predate the infection). Cell type and time point are not known. Material for sequencing was PBMCs or a T cell subset sorted from them (not recorded which). V is TRBV2 and J is TRBJ2-2; either TRBD1 or TRBD2 may fit D (5 bases each). The CDR3 here is CASATGSGTGELFF. DNA of the CDR3: TGTGCCAGCGCAACAGGCTCGGGGACCGGGGAGCTGTTTTTT.